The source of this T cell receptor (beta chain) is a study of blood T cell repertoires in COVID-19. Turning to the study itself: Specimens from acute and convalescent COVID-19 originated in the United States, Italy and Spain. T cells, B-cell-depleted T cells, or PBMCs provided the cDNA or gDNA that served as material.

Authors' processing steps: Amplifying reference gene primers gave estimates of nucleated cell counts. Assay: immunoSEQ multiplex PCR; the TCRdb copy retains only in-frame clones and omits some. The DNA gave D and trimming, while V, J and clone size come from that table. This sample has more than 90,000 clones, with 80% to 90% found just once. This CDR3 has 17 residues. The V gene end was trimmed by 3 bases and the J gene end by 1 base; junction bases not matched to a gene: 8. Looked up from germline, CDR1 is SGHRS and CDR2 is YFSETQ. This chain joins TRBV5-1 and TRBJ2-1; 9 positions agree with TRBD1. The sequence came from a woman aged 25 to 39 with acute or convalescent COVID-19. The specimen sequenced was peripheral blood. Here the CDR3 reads CASSSTLTGGSYNEQFF. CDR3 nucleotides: TGCGCCAGCAGCTCGACCCTGACAGGGGGGTCCTACAATGAGCAGTTCTTC.